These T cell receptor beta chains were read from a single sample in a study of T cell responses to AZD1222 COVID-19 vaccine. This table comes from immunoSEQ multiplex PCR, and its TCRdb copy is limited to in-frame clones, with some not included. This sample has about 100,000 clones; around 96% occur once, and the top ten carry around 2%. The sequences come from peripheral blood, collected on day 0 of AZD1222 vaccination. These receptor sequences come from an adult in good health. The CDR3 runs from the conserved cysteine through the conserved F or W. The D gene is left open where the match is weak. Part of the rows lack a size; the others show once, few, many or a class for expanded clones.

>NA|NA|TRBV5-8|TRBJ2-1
CASSLEGADEQFF
TGTGCCAGCAGCTTGGAAGGAGCGGATGAGCAGTTCTTC
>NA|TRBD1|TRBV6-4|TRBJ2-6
CASSPKSRGLTTGANVLTF
TGTGCCAGCAGCCCAAAAAGCAGGGGGCTTACAACTGGGGCCAACGTCCTGACTTTC
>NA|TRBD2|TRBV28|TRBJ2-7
CASRGGGTMTYEQYF
TGTGCCAGCAGGGGCGGGGGGACTATGACCTACGAGCAGTACTTC
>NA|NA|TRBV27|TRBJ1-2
CASRGGQYSYTF
TGTGCCAGCAGGGGAGGACAGTATAGCTACACCTTC
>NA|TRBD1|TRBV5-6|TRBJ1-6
CASTRGLENSPLHF
TGTGCCAGCACCAGGGGGCTAGAGAATTCACCCCTCCACTTT
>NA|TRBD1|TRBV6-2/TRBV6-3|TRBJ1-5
CASSSSVTGTGDQPQHF
TGTGCCAGCAGCAGCAGCGTCACCGGGACAGGGGATCAGCCCCAGCATTTT
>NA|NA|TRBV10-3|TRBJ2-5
CAIGTSGETQYF
TGTGCCATCGGGACCTCCGGGGAGACCCAGTACTTC
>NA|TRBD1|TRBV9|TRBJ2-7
CASSVAGTGANEQYF
TGTGCCAGCAGCGTTGCCGGGACAGGGGCCAACGAGCAGTACTTC
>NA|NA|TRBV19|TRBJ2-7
CASSRLQGYEQYF
TGTGCCAGTAGTAGATTGCAGGGCTACGAGCAGTACTTC
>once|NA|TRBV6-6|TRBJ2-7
CASSYNLGGLGEQYF
TGTGCCAGCAGTTACAATCTTGGGGGTCTGGGGGAGCAGTACTTC
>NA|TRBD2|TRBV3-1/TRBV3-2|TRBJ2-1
CASSQDWIAGAGNEQFF
TGTGCCAGCAGCCAAGATTGGATAGCGGGAGCGGGAAATGAGCAGTTCTTC
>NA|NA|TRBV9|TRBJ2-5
CASSGGPPETQYF
TGTGCCAGCAGCGGCGGGCCCCCGGAGACCCAGTACTTC
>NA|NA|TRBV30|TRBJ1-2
CAWGVGGYGYTF
TGTGCCTGGGGGGTGGGAGGCTATGGCTACACCTTC
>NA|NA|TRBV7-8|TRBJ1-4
CASSMERQREKLFF
TGTGCCAGCAGCATGGAACGTCAAAGGGAAAAACTGTTTTTT
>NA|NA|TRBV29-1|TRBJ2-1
CSVEDPGVADNEQFF
TGCAGCGTTGAAGACCCTGGAGTAGCAGACAATGAGCAGTTCTTC
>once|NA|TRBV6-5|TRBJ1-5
CASSPLRSNQPQHF
TGTGCCAGCAGCCCCCTTAGGAGCAATCAGCCCCAGCATTTT
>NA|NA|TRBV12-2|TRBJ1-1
CASRFRQGYTEAFF
TGTGCAAGTCGCTTCCGACAGGGGTACACTGAAGCTTTCTTT
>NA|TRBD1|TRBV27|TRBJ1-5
CASSPPGGDQPQHF
TGTGCCAGCAGTCCCCCAGGGGGCGATCAGCCCCAGCATTTT